In this sample, the clone carrying this TCR beta chain turned up a few times. What it binds is not known. The sample comes from a study of T cell repertoires in cytomegalovirus infection. TCRdb recomputed calls from the reads with MiXCR, one row per CDR3 protein. Of 450,000 to 650,000 distinct CDR3 sequences listed, 40% were seen once; the top ten hold about half. Germline V CDR1 and CDR2: MGHRA, YSYEKL. Trimming removed 0 bases at V and 0 bases at J, with 18 bases between. The CDR3 spans 18 residues. V is TRBV4-1 and J is TRBJ2-7; TRBD2 is a possible D gene (6 bases). The input for sequencing was cultured PBMCs, taken from culture after CMV antigen stimulation. The sequence derives from a human donor in good health (CMV status not recorded). Some clones in this sample may be carry-over from other donors' samples. CDR3 sequence (DNA): TGCGCCAGCAGCCAAGACCCGTCGGGGCGCGGGGCCTCCTACGAGCAGTACTTC. This encodes CASSQDPSGRGASYEQYF.